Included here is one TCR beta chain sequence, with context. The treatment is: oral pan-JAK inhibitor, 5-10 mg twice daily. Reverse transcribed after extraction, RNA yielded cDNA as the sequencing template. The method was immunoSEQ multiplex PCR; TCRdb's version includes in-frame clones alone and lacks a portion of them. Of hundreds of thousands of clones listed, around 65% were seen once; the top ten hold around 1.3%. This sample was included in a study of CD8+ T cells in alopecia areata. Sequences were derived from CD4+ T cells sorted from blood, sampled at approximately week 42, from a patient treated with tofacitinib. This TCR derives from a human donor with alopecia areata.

The CDR3 DNA follows: TGTGCCAGCAGTTTGTTAGGGGCAGGTGAAGAGACCCAGTACTTC. Encoded protein: CASSLLGAGEETQYF. The chain has TRBV27 and TRBJ2-5; weak D call: TRBD1 (5 bases). The CDR3 has 15 amino acids. Trimming stripped 3 bases from V and 3 bases from J, with 14 bases between. In germline, CDR1 is MNHEY, CDR2 SMNVEV (reference sequence).